What follows are 29 T cell receptor beta chains derived from one specimen sequenced in a study of tumor and adjacent non-tumor tissue in lung cancer. TCRbeta libraries were built with three rounds of nested PCR, modified from ARM-PCR. TCRdb reanalysed the multiplex PCR reads using MiXCR and keeps one entry per CDR3 protein. The sample carries 75,000 to 95,000 distinct CDR3 sequences, roughly 66% recorded once. No cell sorting was done before RNA was extracted from the tissue. The specimen was lung tumor tissue. The receptors stem from a man aged 55 to 70 with non-small cell lung cancer.

This clonotype has a count of ten or more. V usage is TRBV5-1 and J usage is TRBJ2-2, with 7 bases aligning to TRBD1. Trimming cost V 4 bases and J 2 bases; bases outside gene matches: 5. The germline CDR1 and CDR2 sequences are SGHRS and YFSETQ. The CDR3 runs 15 residues. Written as DNA, the CDR3 is TGCGCCAGCAGCAACCGGGACAGCAACACCGGGGAGCTGTTTTTT. Translating it yields CASSNRDSNTGELFF.

V gene TRBV4-3 combines with J gene TRBJ2-7, with 10 bases identical to TRBD2. Germline-derived CDR1 and CDR2 are LGHNA and YSLEER. The CDR3 extends over 16 amino acids. The DNA of the CDR3 is TGCACCGGCACCCAAGATCAGGCTAGCGGGAGTTACGAGCAGTACTTC. Residues: CTGTQDQASGSYEQYF.

V gene TRBV4-2 combines with J gene TRBJ2-4; D not certain. The CDR3 is 19 residues long. The germline gives CDR1 LGHNA, CDR2 YNFKEQ. V was clipped by 1 base and J by 10 bases, with 29 bases between them. CDR3 region: CASSQAQAIGSLAKRIQYF. The CDR3 DNA reads TGTGCCAGCAGCCAAGCGCAGGCTATCGGATCGTTAGCCAAAAGGATTCAGTACTTC.

Comment on this clonotype: Likely a read error: the CDR3 ends without its conserved phenylalanine or tryptophan. The V and J genes are TRBV6-2 or TRBV6-3 and TRBJ2-1, with D perhaps TRBD2 (6 bases). The CDR3 totals 16 residues. V lost 7 bases to trimming and J lost 3 bases, with 19 bases between them. CDR1 MNHEY and CDR2 SVGEGT come from the germline V gene. Written as DNA, the CDR3 is TGTGCCAGCACATTCCCCGGGGGTGGGTACTACAATGAGCAGTTCCTC. It yields the protein CASTFPGGGYYNEQFL.

The rearrangement joins TRBV2 to TRBJ2-3; D uncertain. Trimming removed 1 base from V and 6 bases from J, with 2 bases in between. This CDR3 contains 11 residues. Looked up from germline, CDR1 is SNHLY and CDR2 is FYNNEI. In nucleotides, the CDR3 is TGTGCCAGCAGTGAAGTGGATACGCAGTATTTT. This sequence encodes CASSEVDTQYF.

This chain joins TRBV7-8 and TRBJ2-1; 7 positions agree with TRBD2. Losses at the gene ends were 5 bases for V and 12 bases for J; bases not matched to a gene: 16. Per the germline V gene, CDR1 is SGHVS and CDR2 is FQNEAQ. The CDR3 length is 15 residues. DNA for the CDR3: TGTGCCAGCAGCCCTGAAGCGGGAACCACCGATGGGCAGTTCTTC. Amino acids: CASSPEAGTTDGQFF.

Turning to this clonotype: Germline and junction disagree at one end, which may indicate a read error. The chain links TRBV4-2 to TRBJ2-2, with 7 bases fitting TRBD2. This CDR3 comprises 16 residues. Germline V lookup: CDR1 LGHNA, CDR2 YNFKEQ. The chain's CDR3 is CASSRQAGRNTRELFF. In DNA, the CDR3 is TGTGCCAGCAGCCGGCAAGCGGGGAGAAACACCAGGGAGCTGTTTTTT.

The chain has TRBV6-2 or TRBV6-3 and TRBJ2-2, with D perhaps TRBD2 (6 bases). The CDR3 sequence is 16 residues long. The V gene lost 2 bases and the J gene lost 2 bases, with 12 bases spanning the gap. Germline V gene data show CDR1 as MNHEY and CDR2 as SVGEGT. The CDR3 spells CASSYVVAVNTGELFF. The CDR3 DNA follows: TGTGCCAGCAGTTACGTGGTAGCGGTAAACACCGGGGAGCTGTTTTTT.

With respect to this clonotype: Lacking the conserved final phenylalanine or tryptophan, this CDR3 likely reflects a read error. The rearrangement links TRBV6-1 to TRBJ1-5; D is perhaps TRBD1 (6 bases). The CDR3 extends over 15 amino acids. Per germline, CDR1 MNHNS and CDR2 SASEGT. As DNA, the CDR3 is TGTGCCAGTAGTGAGATGGGGGCGAGCAATCAGCCCCAGCATCTT. Its protein product is CASSEMGASNQPQHL.

V is TRBV10-3 and J is TRBJ1-3; TRBD1 is a possible D gene (5 bases). The CDR3 has 13 residues. The germline gives CDR1 ENHRY, CDR2 SYGVKD. Trimming shortened V by 4 bases and J by 15 bases, and 19 bases separated the two germline ends. The CDR3 region has the DNA TGTGCCATCAGTGGGGACTCTGGAAACATCACATATTTT. Its translation is CAISGDSGNITYF.

At least ten counts were recorded for this clonotype. This likely comes from a read error, as the CDR3 has no conserved phenylalanine or tryptophan at its end. The CDR3 nucleotides are TGTGCCAGCAGTTCAGGCCGGGCGACTAGGTCCCCCAACAATGAGCAGTTCTCC. It is translated as CASSSGRATRSPNNEQFS. The V gene is TRBV6-1, the J gene TRBJ2-1, with a possible D match to TRBD2 (6 bases). CDR3 length: 18 residues. Deletions cut 5 bases from V and 5 bases from J, with 25 bases between. From germline, CDR1 is MNHNS and CDR2 SASEGT.

In regard to this clonotype: The CDR3 end shows no conserved phenylalanine or tryptophan, and so a read error is likely. The chain is built from TRBV29-1 and TRBJ2-1; the match to TRBD1 covers 7 bases. This CDR3 comprises 12 residues. Germline CDR1 and CDR2: SQVTM and ANQGSEA. The CDR3 DNA sequence: TGCAACGCCGGACAGGCGCAAAATGAGCAGTTCTTA. Its protein product is CNAGQAQNEQFL.

This clonotype has just one count. The V call is TRBV19, the J call TRBJ2-2; D is possibly TRBD2 (5 bases). This CDR3 is built from 16 residues. In germline, CDR1 is LNHDA, CDR2 SQIVND (reference sequence). V lost 5 bases, J lost 5 bases, and 18 bases lay in between. The CDR3 DNA follows: TGTGCCAGTAGTTCCCTCCTTGCGGGCCGGACCGGGGAGCTGTTTTTT. Its translation is CASSSLLAGRTGELFF.

This clonotype was counted once. This is likely a read error, given that the CDR3 carries no conserved phenylalanine or tryptophan at its end. V is TRBV28 and J is TRBJ2-1, with no clear D. CDR3 length: 16 residues. The V end was cut by 7 bases, the J end by 0 bases, with 16 bases between. CDR1 and CDR2 from the germline V gene are MDHEN and SYDVKM. The CDR3 coding sequence is TGTGCCAGCACCCCCCTGGACGGAAGCTCCTACAATGAGCAGTTCCTC. Its protein is CASTPLDGSSYNEQFL.

Details on this clonotype: An end of the junction differs from the germline gene, which may be a read error. In DNA, the CDR3 is TGTGCCATCAGTGAGACGGGGGCGAACACCGAAGCTTTCTTT. It codes for CAISETGANTEAFF. The chain combines TRBV10-3 with TRBJ1-1; D might be TRBD1 (6 bases). CDR1 is ENHRY, CDR2 SYGVKD, per germline. This CDR3 is built from 14 residues.

On this clonotype itself: The junction departs from germline at one end; a sequencing error may be responsible. The V call is TRBV4-2, the J call TRBJ2-1; 13 nucleotides match TRBD2. This CDR3 comprises 18 residues. The germline V gene has CDR1 LGHNA and CDR2 YNFKEQ. In DNA form, the CDR3 reads TGTTCCAGCAGCCAAGAGAGTCCCACTAGCGGGAGGGCCAATGAGCAGTTCTTC. The encoded protein is CSSSQESPTSGRANEQFF.

On this clonotype itself: Germline and junction disagree at one end, which may indicate a read error. The gene calls are TRBV6-5 and TRBJ1-5, with 7 positions matching TRBD1. This CDR3 spans 14 amino acids. The germline V gene has CDR1 MNHEY and CDR2 SVGAGI. CDR3 sequence reads: CTSSRQGPNQPQHF. The CDR3 DNA reads TGTACCAGTAGTAGACAGGGCCCGAATCAGCCCCAACATTTT.

Concerning this clonotype itself: The junction does not match germline at one end; this may be a read error. The genes are TRBV29-1 and TRBJ2-3; possibly TRBD2 for D (5 bases). The CDR3 has 12 residues. Germline CDR1 is SQVTM and CDR2 is ANQGSEA. CDR3 sequence: CNVWTGTDTQYF. Written as DNA, the CDR3 is TGCAACGTTTGGACTGGCACAGATACGCAGTATTTT.

Details on this clonotype: One end of the junction is discordant with germline, which a read error may explain. CDR3 sequence reads: CASSALDKNYGYSF. The CDR3, as DNA: TGTGCCAGCAGTGCCCTAGATAAGAACTATGGTTACAGCTTC. V and J are TRBV25-1 and TRBJ1-2; D gene unclear. CDR1 MGHDK and CDR2 SYGVNS come from the germline V gene. The CDR3 extends over 14 amino acids.

Comments on this clonotype: One base away lies a much larger clone, so this may be a sequencing read error. V gene TRBV5-1 combines with J gene TRBJ2-5; D gene unclear. Germline V gene data show CDR1 as SGHRS and CDR2 as YFSETQ. The CDR3 has 13 amino acids. In DNA form, the CDR3 reads TGCGACAGCAGCTTGACCCCTTTAGAGACCCAGTACTTC. It codes for CDSSLTPLETQYF.

This clonotype came up once. The germline gene is not matched at one end of the junction; a read error may be the cause. This chain uses TRBV5-6 with TRBJ2-3; 13 positions agree with TRBD2. Germline V CDR1 and CDR2: SGHDT, YYEEEE. This CDR3 spans 15 amino acids. The CDR3 protein is CTSRRGLAGIDTQYF. The CDR3 DNA follows: TGTACCAGCAGGCGGGGACTAGCGGGAATAGATACGCAGTATTTT.

This chain uses TRBV5-5 with TRBJ2-3; 11 bases are a match to TRBD2. CDR1 and CDR2 from the germline V gene are SGHKS and YYEKEE (reference sequence). The CDR3 extends over 17 amino acids. With V trimmed by 0 bases and J by 4 bases, 7 bases remained unmatched. The CDR3 reads CASSLGGTSGGADTQYF. The CDR3 coding sequence is TGTGCCAGCAGCTTGGGAGGGACTAGCGGAGGGGCAGATACGCAGTATTTT.

The CDR3 spells CSARGLAGGRDTQYF. CDR3 nucleotides: TGCAGTGCTAGAGGACTGGCGGGGGGAAGAGATACGCAGTATTTT. The V and J genes are TRBV20-1 and TRBJ2-3, with 8 positions matching TRBD2. In germline, CDR1 is DFQATT, CDR2 SNEGSKA (reference sequence). Trimming removed 1 base from V and 5 bases from J; junction bases left unmatched: 8. The CDR3 sequence is 15 residues long.

With respect to this clonotype: The conserved final phenylalanine or tryptophan is absent from the CDR3, which likely points to a read error. In nucleotides, the CDR3 is TGCGCCAGCAGCCAACTGAGGACTAGCGTGAGCACGGAGACCCAGTACTAC. Translated, it gives CASSQLRTSVSTETQYY. The chain carries TRBV4-3 and TRBJ2-5, with 9 bases aligning to TRBD2. The germline gives CDR1 LGHNA, CDR2 YSLEER. The J segment lost 5 bases and the V segment lost 2 bases, leaving 12 bases of the junction unmatched. The CDR3 contains 17 residues.

As to this clonotype: Possible read error: a much larger clone is one base away. The rearrangement links TRBV18 to TRBJ2-7; the match to TRBD2 covers 11 bases. The CDR3 sequence is 15 residues long. CDR1 is KGHSH, CDR2 LQKENI, per germline. Here the CDR3 reads CASSPGTSGTYEEYF. In DNA form, the CDR3 reads TGTGCCAGCTCACCAGGGACTAGCGGTACCTACGAGGAGTACTTC. Supplemented by reference TRBV18 and TRBJ2-7, the full variable domain reads NAGVMQNPRHLVRRRGQEARLRCSPMKGHSHVYWYRQLPEEGLKFMVYLQKENIIDESGMPKERFSAEFPKEGPSILRIQQVVRGDSAAYFCASSPGTSGTYEEYFGPGTRLTVT.

This clonotype was observed a few times. Since a much larger clone is just one base distant, this may be a read error. The chain uses TRBV28 and TRBJ2-5, with 9 bases fitting TRBD1. Trimming removed 1 base from V and 5 bases from J; junction bases left unmatched: 5. Germline V lookup: CDR1 MDHEN, CDR2 SYDVKM. The CDR3 has 15 amino acids. The CDR3 sequence is CASSLSGTGHETQYF. The CDR3 nucleotides read TGTGCCAGCAGTTTATCGGGGACAGGGCATGAGACCCAGTACTTC.

This clonotype appeared a few times. An end of the junction differs from the germline gene, which may be a read error. The chain has TRBV20-1 and TRBJ2-5; the D is unclear. CDR1 and CDR2 (germline): DFQATT, SNEGSKA (reference sequence). The CDR3 sequence is 12 residues long. In DNA form, the CDR3 reads TGCAGTGTTAGAAGGAGCCAAGAGACCCAGTACTTC. Encoded protein: CSVRRSQETQYF.

On this clonotype: This may arise from a read error, as a much more abundant clone is one base away. This rearrangement joins TRBV7-9 to TRBJ2-7; TRBD1 matches at 8 bases. Per germline, CDR1 SEHNR and CDR2 FQNEAQ (reference sequence). CDR3 length: 15 amino acids. This chain's CDR3 is CASSLQDRASYKQYF. The CDR3 region has the DNA TGTGCCAGCAGCCTCCAGGACAGGGCATCCTACAAGCAGTACTTC.

As for this clonotype: Since the CDR3 does not end with the conserved phenylalanine or tryptophan, this likely comes from a read error. The chain uses TRBV6-2 or TRBV6-3 and TRBJ1-1; 9 bases fit TRBD1. The CDR3 runs 15 residues. In germline, CDR1 is MNHEY, CDR2 SVGEGT. CDR3 in DNA: TGTACCAGCAGAGACCACAGGGGGCTCAACACTGGAGCTTTCTTA. It specifies CTSRDHRGLNTGAFL.